This TCR beta chain was observed in a study of CXCR3-negative and CXCR3-positive naive CD8 T cells. About the research overall: The TRB read total, some 150 million, broke down to about 1.5 +/- 0.3 million reads per library. Points from the study as a whole: Fresh PBMCs were used in most assays, and CXCR3 expression partially decreased after cryopreservation. Relative to CXCR3-negative naive cells, CXCR3-positive naive cells had more hydrophobic TRB CDR3s. Similar TRBV-TRBJ gene usage was seen in naive CXCR3-negative and CXCR3-positive cells, but not in memory cells.

Through 5' RACE with UMI labels, the TRB cDNA libraries were prepared. Reanalyzing the 5' RACE reads, TCRdb keeps one entry per CDR3 protein, without DNA. The sample spans about 120,000 distinct CDR3 sequences; the ten largest clones claim about 0.35%. Regarding this clonotype: Its antigen remains unidentified.

Germline values: CDR1 LNHDA, CDR2 SQIVND (reference sequence). This CDR3 spans 11 amino acids. Naive CD8+ T cells showed a CD45RO-CCR7+CD27+CD95- phenotype. Sequences were obtained from naive CXCR3+ CD8+ T cells from blood. Subset here: CD45RO-CCR7+CD27+CD95- naive CD8+ T cells expressing CXCR3 (TNR3+). The chain uses TRBV19 and TRBJ2-1. The TCR was taken from a human donor in good health. Some clones in this sample may be carry-over from other donors' samples. This CDR3 is CASSTSGEQFF.